This TCR beta chain was observed in a study of vaccination and CD4 T cells after COVID-19. Study-wide background: A CEFX pool, an HIV-1 Nef pool, or no peptide went to control cultures.

Concerning this clonotype: Its antigen is as yet unknown.

Treatment of the sample: roughly ten-day PBMC culture with coronavirus spike peptide pools or control peptides (ViraFEST assay). Every well contained some 1.9 million PBMCs, which were grown with approximately 9 IU/ml IL-2 and roughly 9.1 ug/ml peptide pools. CD4+ T cells that had been cultured provided DNA sequenced with the Oncomine TCR Beta short-read assay. Extraction of genomic DNA was performed on cultured CD4+ T cells. Each CDR3 protein gets one entry after TCRdb re-called the PCR reads with MiXCR. The sample contains 15,000 to 20,000 distinct CDR3 sequences, 25% to 30% of which appear only once. General study points: Spike mono-reactive status applied to 304 of 307 vaccine-specific clones in convalescent patients.

Germline values: CDR1 LGHNA, CDR2 YNFKEQ. After removal of 0 bases from V and 0 bases from J, the junction contained 4 bases not matched to a gene. The CDR3 runs 16 residues. The receptor comes from a human donor with COVID-19. The sample taken for sequencing was cultured CD4+ T cells from blood. The chain couples TRBV4-2 to TRBJ1-2, with TRBD1 identical over 7 bases. The CDR3 loop reads CASSQEGTAANYGYTF. In nucleotides, the CDR3 is TGTGCCAGCAGCCAAGAGGGGACAGCGGCTAACTATGGCTACACCTTC.